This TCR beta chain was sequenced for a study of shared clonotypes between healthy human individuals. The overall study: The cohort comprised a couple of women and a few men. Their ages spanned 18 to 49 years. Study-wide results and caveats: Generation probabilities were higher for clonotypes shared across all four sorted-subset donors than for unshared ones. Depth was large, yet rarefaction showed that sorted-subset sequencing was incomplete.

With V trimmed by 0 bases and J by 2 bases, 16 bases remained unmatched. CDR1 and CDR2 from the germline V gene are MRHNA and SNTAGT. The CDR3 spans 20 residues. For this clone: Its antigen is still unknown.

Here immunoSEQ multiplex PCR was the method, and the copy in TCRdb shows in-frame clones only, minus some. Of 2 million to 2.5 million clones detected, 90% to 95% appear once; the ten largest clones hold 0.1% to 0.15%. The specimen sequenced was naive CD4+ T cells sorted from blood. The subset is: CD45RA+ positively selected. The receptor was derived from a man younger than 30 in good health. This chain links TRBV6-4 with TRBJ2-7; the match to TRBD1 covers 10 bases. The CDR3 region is CASSDSPTGTGEPKTYEQYF. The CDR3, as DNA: TGTGCCAGCAGTGACTCGCCAACCGGGACAGGGGAACCCAAAACCTACGAGCAGTACTTC.